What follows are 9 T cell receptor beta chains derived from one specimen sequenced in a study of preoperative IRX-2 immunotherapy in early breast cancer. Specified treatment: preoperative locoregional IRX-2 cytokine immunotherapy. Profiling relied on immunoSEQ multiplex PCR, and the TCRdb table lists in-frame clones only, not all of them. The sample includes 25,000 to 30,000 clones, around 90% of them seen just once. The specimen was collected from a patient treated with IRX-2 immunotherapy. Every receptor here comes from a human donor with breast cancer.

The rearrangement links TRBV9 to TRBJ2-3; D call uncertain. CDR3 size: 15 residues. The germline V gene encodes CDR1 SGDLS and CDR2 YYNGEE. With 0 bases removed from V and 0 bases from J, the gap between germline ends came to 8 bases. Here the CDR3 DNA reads TGTGCCAGCAGCGTAGCTCAGGCGAGCACAGATACGCAGTATTTT. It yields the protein CASSVAQASTDTQYF. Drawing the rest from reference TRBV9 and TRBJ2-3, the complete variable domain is DSGVTQTPKHLITATGQRVTLRCSPRSGDLSVYWYQQSLDQGLQFLIQYYNGEERAKGNILERFSAQQFPDLHSELNLSSLELGDSALYFCASSVAQASTDTQYFGPGTRLTVL.

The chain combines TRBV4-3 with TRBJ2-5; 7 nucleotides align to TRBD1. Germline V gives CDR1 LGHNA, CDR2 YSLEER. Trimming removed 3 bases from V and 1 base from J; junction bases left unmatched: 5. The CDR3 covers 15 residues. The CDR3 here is CASSQGQMVQETQYF. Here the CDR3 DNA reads TGCGCCAGCAGCCAGGGACAGATGGTCCAAGAGACCCAGTACTTC.

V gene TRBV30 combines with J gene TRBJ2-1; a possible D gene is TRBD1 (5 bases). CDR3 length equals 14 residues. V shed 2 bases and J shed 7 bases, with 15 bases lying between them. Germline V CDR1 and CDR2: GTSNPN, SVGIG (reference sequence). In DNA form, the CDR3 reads TGTGCCTGGAGTCCAGGACACCTTTTTAATGAGCAGTTCTTC. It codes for CAWSPGHLFNEQFF. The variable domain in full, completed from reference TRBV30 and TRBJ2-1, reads SQTIHQWPATLVQPVGSPLSLECTVEGTSNPNLYWYRQAAGRGLQLLFYSVGIGQISSEVPQNLSASRPQDRQFILSSKKLLLSDSGFYLCAWSPGHLFNEQFFGPGTRLTVL.

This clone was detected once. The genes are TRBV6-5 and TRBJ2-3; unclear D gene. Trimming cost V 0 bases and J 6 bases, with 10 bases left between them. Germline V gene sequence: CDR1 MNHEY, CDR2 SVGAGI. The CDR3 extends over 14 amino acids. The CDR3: CASSYSSVRDTQYF. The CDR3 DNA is TGTGCCAGCAGTTACTCCTCGGTTCGGGATACGCAGTATTTT.

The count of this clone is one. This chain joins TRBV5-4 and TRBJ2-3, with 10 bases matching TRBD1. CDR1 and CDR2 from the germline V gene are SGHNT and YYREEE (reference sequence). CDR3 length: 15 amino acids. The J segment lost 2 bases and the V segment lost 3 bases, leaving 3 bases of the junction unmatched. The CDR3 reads CASSSRQGATDTQYF. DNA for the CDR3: TGTGCCAGCAGCTCGAGACAGGGGGCCACAGATACGCAGTATTTT.

CDR3 sequence reads: CASSQTSGGAYEQYF. As DNA, the CDR3 is TGTGCCAGCAGCCAGACTAGCGGGGGGGCATACGAGCAGTACTTC. The rearrangement links TRBV7-2 to TRBJ2-7, with TRBD2 matching 14 bases. V gave up 5 bases and J gave up 4 bases; unmatched junction bases: 4. Germline-derived CDR1 and CDR2 are SGHTA and FQGNSA. This CDR3 comprises 15 residues.

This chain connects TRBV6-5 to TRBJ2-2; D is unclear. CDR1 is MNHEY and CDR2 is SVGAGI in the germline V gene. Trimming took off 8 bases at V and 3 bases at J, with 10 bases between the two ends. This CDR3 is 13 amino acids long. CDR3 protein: CASGPSDTGELFF. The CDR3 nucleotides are TGTGCCAGCGGCCCGTCGGACACCGGGGAGCTGTTTTTT.

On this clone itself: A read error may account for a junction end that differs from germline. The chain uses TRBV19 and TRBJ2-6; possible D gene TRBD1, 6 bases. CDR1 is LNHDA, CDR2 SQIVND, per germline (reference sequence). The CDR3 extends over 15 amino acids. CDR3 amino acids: CASSLEGVRANVLTF. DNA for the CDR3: TGTGCCAGTAGTTTAGAGGGGGTCAGGGCCAACGTCCTGACTTTC.

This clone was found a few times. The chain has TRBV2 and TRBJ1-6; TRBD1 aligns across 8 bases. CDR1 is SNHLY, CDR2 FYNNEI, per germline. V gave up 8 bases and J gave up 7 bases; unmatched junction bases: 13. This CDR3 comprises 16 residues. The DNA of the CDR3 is TGTGCCAGCGGGGCCACGGGGGACAGGAGAAATTCACCCCTCCACTTT. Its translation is CASGATGDRRNSPLHF.